This T cell receptor beta chain is from a study of blood T cell repertoires in COVID-19. Germline V gene sequence: CDR1 LNHDA, CDR2 SQIVND (reference sequence). The CDR3 contains 14 residues. V was clipped by 7 bases and J by 6 bases; unmatched bases: 9. TCRdb's table, derived via immunoSEQ multiplex PCR, lists solely in-frame clones and lacks some. The data contain around 300,000 clones, around nine tenths of them singletons. The clonotype comes from a man over 45 with acute or convalescent COVID-19. The chain carries TRBV19 and TRBJ1-1; 9 bases match TRBD1. The sequenced sample was peripheral blood. CDR3 in amino acids: CASTWDRDFPEAFF. For the CDR3, the DNA is TGTGCCAGTACCTGGGACAGGGATTTCCCTGAAGCTTTCTTT. The variable domain in full, with the rest retrieved from reference TRBV19 and TRBJ1-1, is DGGITQSPKYLFRKEGQNVTLSCEQNLNHDAMYWYRQDPGQGLRLIYYSQIVNDFQKGDIAEGYSVSREKKESFPLTVTSAQKNPTAFYLCASTWDRDFPEAFFGQGTRLTVV.